The 15 T cell receptor beta chains in this list originate from one sample, sequenced in a study of follicular helper T cells after annual influenza vaccination. Some clones are missing from TCRdb's copy, which holds only in-frame ones; the method was immunoSEQ multiplex PCR. Here the sample spans about 11,000 clones, roughly four fifths being singletons. The sequences come from CXCR5- memory CD4+ T cells sorted from blood, collected 6 weeks after influenza vaccination. The receptors come from an adult who received the influenza vaccine.

This chain connects TRBV12-5 to TRBJ1-1; no definite D call. There are 17 residues in the CDR3. Trimming stripped 0 bases from V and 0 bases from J, with 14 bases between. Germline lookup yields CDR1 LGHNT and CDR2 FRNRAP. The CDR3 loop is CASGLVLGRMMNTEAFF. The CDR3 DNA sequence: TGTGCTAGTGGTTTGGTACTCGGACGGATGATGAACACTGAAGCTTTCTTT.

This chain's CDR3 is CASIVETNTEAFF. In DNA, the CDR3 is TGTGCCAGCATCGTGGAAACCAACACTGAAGCTTTCTTT. The V and J genes are TRBV2 and TRBJ1-1; D uncertain. V lost 7 bases and J 2 bases, leaving 11 bases between the germline ends. CDR3 length: 13 amino acids. Germline-derived CDR1 and CDR2 are SNHLY and FYNNEI.

The chain combines TRBV25-1 with TRBJ1-6; unclear D gene. V was cut by 1 base and J by 0 bases, with 4 bases left in between. In germline, CDR1 is MGHDK, CDR2 SYGVNS. The CDR3 has 15 residues. The CDR3 DNA reads as TGTGCCAGCAGTGAATCCAGCTCCTATAATTCACCCCTCCACTTT. The encoded protein is CASSESSSYNSPLHF.

This clone was detected a few times. The chain couples TRBV10-3 to TRBJ1-6, with a weak D call TRBD1 (6 bases). From germline, CDR1 is ENHRY and CDR2 SYGVKD. V lost 2 bases, J lost 11 bases, and 10 bases lay in between. The CDR3 runs 13 residues. The CDR3 DNA is TGTGCCATCAGTGAGGGGGGGCTGGCACCCCTCCACTTT. This sequence encodes CAISEGGLAPLHF.

The rearrangement uses TRBV18 and TRBJ2-2, with D unclear. V lost 1 base, J lost 6 bases, and 6 bases lay in between. This CDR3 region has 13 residues. Germline V gene sequence: CDR1 KGHSH, CDR2 LQKENI. The DNA for the CDR3 is TGTGCCAGCTCACCACGAGTAGCCGGGGAGCTGTTTTTT. Its translation: CASSPRVAGELFF.

The chain is built from TRBV7-9 and TRBJ1-6; maybe TRBD1 (5 bases). The length of the CDR3 is 15 residues. CDR1 is SEHNR, CDR2 FQNEAQ, per germline (reference sequence). V was cut by 2 bases and J by 5 bases, with 10 bases left in between. CDR3 sequence reads: CASSLRDPNNSPLHF. CDR3 coding DNA: TGTGCCAGCAGCTTAAGGGACCCTAATAATTCACCCCTCCACTTT.

The CDR3 coding sequence is TGTGCCAGCAGTTTACAAGGAGGGCGAGGCTACACCTTC. Translation: CASSLQGGRGYTF. This chain joins TRBV27 and TRBJ1-2; D unclear. The germline V and J ends were trimmed by 2 bases and 8 bases, with 12 bases remaining between them. CDR3 size: 13 residues. Germline CDR1 MNHEY, CDR2 SMNVEV (reference sequence).

V and J are TRBV7-3 and TRBJ2-3; D remains ambiguous. The V gene lost 6 bases and the J gene lost 7 bases, with 8 bases spanning the gap. Germline V CDR1 and CDR2: SGHTA, FQGTGA. The CDR3 is 11 residues long. In nucleotides, the CDR3 is TGTGCCAGCAGTATTGGAAATACGCAGTATTTT. The encoded protein is CASSIGNTQYF.

The chain joins TRBV6-5 to TRBJ2-7, with 10 bases that match TRBD1. The CDR3 covers 16 residues. Per germline, CDR1 MNHEY and CDR2 SVGAGI. Trimming took 4 bases from V and 0 from J; bases not matched to a gene: 6. CDR3 protein: CASSSRDRGSSYEQYF. As DNA, the CDR3 is TGTGCCAGCAGTTCCCGGGACAGGGGAAGCTCCTACGAGCAGTACTTC.

The chain employs TRBV7-9 and TRBJ1-1, with 10 bases that match TRBD1. Trimming took 5 bases from V and 6 from J; bases not matched to a gene: 9. The CDR3 runs 15 residues. Germline V gene sequence: CDR1 SEHNR, CDR2 FQNEAQ (reference sequence). The CDR3 DNA is TGTGCCAGCAGCCACCCGACAGGGGGCTTGTCTGAAGCTTTCTTT. This gives the protein CASSHPTGGLSEAFF.

This clone was counted a few times. The chain employs TRBV7-2 and TRBJ1-5; tentatively, D is TRBD1 (5 bases). In germline, CDR1 is SGHTA, CDR2 FQGNSA. V dropped 2 bases and J dropped 4 bases, with 6 bases sitting between them. This CDR3 is built from 13 residues. The CDR3 spells CASSLRGNQPQHF. The CDR3 region has the DNA TGTGCCAGCAGCTTACGGGGGAATCAGCCCCAGCATTTT.

This chain uses TRBV5-6 with TRBJ1-2, with D unresolved. Trimming took off 2 bases at V and 5 bases at J, with 22 bases between the two ends. CDR3 length: 17 residues. CDR1 is SGHDT, CDR2 YYEEEE, per germline. CDR3 amino acids: CASSLRRDVVVYYGYTF. The CDR3, as DNA: TGTGCCAGCAGCTTACGGAGAGACGTGGTCGTCTATTATGGCTACACCTTC. Full variable domain (remainder filled in from reference TRBV5-6 and TRBJ1-2): DAGVTQSPTHLIKTRGQQVTLRCSPKSGHDTVSWYQQALGQGPQFIFQYYEEEERQRGNFPDRFSGHQFPNYSSELNVNALLLGDSALYLCASSLRRDVVVYYGYTFGSGTRLTVV.

The V call is TRBV19, the J call TRBJ2-7; 8 bases are shared with TRBD2. V was pared by 6 bases and J by 6 bases, with 10 bases of the junction left unmatched. Germline assignment: CDR1 LNHDA and CDR2 SQIVND (reference sequence). This CDR3 is built from 14 residues. CDR3 nucleotides: TGTGCCAGTAGCATCCAGCGGGGGAGTCTCGAGCAGTACTTC. Translated: CASSIQRGSLEQYF.

J is TRBJ2-7 and V is TRBV5-1, with 7 bases fitting TRBD1. The CDR3 is 12 residues long. Germline V gene lookup returns CDR1 SGHRS and CDR2 YFSETQ. With 3 bases clipped from V and 3 bases from J, the junction kept 0 bases outside the gene matches. The CDR3 region is CASSWDSYEQYF. CDR3 sequence (DNA): TGCGCCAGCAGCTGGGACAGCTACGAGCAGTACTTC.

The chain combines TRBV7-2 with TRBJ2-5; 10 nucleotides align to TRBD1. This CDR3 spans 18 amino acids. After removal of 3 bases from V and 4 bases from J, the junction contained 14 bases not matched to a gene. Germline lookup yields CDR1 SGHTA and CDR2 FQGNSA. The CDR3 is CASSFRAMDRGKLETQYF. CDR3 in DNA: TGTGCCAGCAGCTTCCGTGCGATGGACAGGGGGAAATTAGAGACCCAGTACTTC.